These 9 T cell receptor beta chains came from one sample sequenced in a study of blood T cell repertoires in COVID-19. The protocol was immunoSEQ multiplex PCR, while the TCRdb copy is restricted to in-frame clones and leaves out a portion. Of more than 200,000 clones listed, more than 80% are singletons. The sequencing sample was made of peripheral blood. Receptors were obtained from a man aged 25-40 years with COVID-19, enrolled during active disease.

V is TRBV10-3 and J is TRBJ2-2; D ambiguous. The length of the CDR3 is 14 residues. CDR1 ENHRY and CDR2 SYGVKD come from the germline V gene. The CDR3 spells CASNQAQNTGELFF. Written as DNA, the CDR3 is TGTGCATCTAACCAGGCGCAGAACACCGGGGAGCTGTTTTTT.

The rearrangement joins TRBV5-1 to TRBJ1-3; D is unclear. The CDR3 contains 17 residues. The germline V gene encodes CDR1 SGHRS and CDR2 YFSETQ. With 0 bases removed from V and 0 bases from J, the gap between germline ends came to 13 bases. Here the CDR3 DNA reads TGCGCCAGCAGCTTGGGGGCAGGAGGAACCTCTGGAAACACCATATATTTT. It specifies CASSLGAGGTSGNTIYF.

V is TRBV7-9 and J is TRBJ1-2; D gene uncertain. Trimming pared 3 bases from V and 4 bases from J, leaving 9 bases between. The germline CDR1 and CDR2 sequences are SEHNR and FQNEAQ (reference sequence). The CDR3 is made up of 13 amino acids. The CDR3 sequence is CASSLVGSYGYTF. CDR3 DNA sequence: TGTGCCAGCAGCTTGGTCGGTTCCTATGGCTACACCTTC.

This rearrangement joins TRBV11-3 to TRBJ2-2, with 10 bases lining up with TRBD2. CDR1 is SGHNT, CDR2 YENEEA, per germline. This CDR3 contains 17 residues. The V gene end was trimmed by 1 base and the J gene end by 6 bases; junction bases not matched to a gene: 8. CDR3 nucleotides: TGTGCCAGCAGCTTAGTTTACCTAGCGGGAGCACCCGGGGAGCTGTTTTTT. Amino acid sequence: CASSLVYLAGAPGELFF. The whole variable domain, filled in from reference TRBV11-3 and TRBJ2-2, reads EAGVVQSPRYKIIEKKQPVAFWCNPISGHNTLYWYLQNLGQGPELLIRYENEEAVDDSQLPKDRFSAERLKGVDSTLKIQPAELGDSAVYLCASSLVYLAGAPGELFFGEGSRLTVL.

This clone was detected once. V and J are TRBV7-3 and TRBJ2-1; 16 bases are a match to TRBD2. There are 17 residues in the CDR3. The germline V gene encodes CDR1 SGHTA and CDR2 FQGTGA. Trimming removed 0 bases from V and 10 bases from J; junction bases left unmatched: 6. For the CDR3, the DNA is TGTGCCAGCAGCTTAACGTCAGGGACTAGCGGGAGGGCAGAGCAGTTCTTC. Translating it yields CASSLTSGTSGRAEQFF.

The chain carries TRBV5-1 and TRBJ2-7, with 10 bases lining up with TRBD1. With V trimmed by 0 bases and J by 2 bases, 5 bases remained unmatched. CDR3 size: 16 residues. Germline CDR1 reads SGHRS; CDR2 reads YFSETQ. The CDR3 bases are TGCGCCAGCAGCTTGGGATGGGACAGGGGAACCTACGAGCAGTACTTC. Amino acids: CASSLGWDRGTYEQYF.

This clone was counted a few times. This chain joins TRBV7-3 and TRBJ2-2; 12 nucleotides agree with TRBD1. Trimming took 3 bases from V and 5 from J; bases not matched to a gene: 10. Germline lookup yields CDR1 SGHTA and CDR2 FQGTGA. The length of the CDR3 is 18 residues. Here the CDR3 DNA reads TGTGCCAGCAGCTTGTATGCGGGACAGGGGGCAAAGACCGGGGAGCTGTTTTTT. The encoded protein is CASSLYAGQGAKTGELFF.

The sample holds one count of this clone. This rearrangement joins TRBV4-3 to TRBJ2-7; 12 positions match TRBD2. The CDR3 sequence is 14 residues long. CDR1 and CDR2 (germline): LGHNA, YSLEER. After removal of 3 bases from V and 3 bases from J, the junction contained 0 bases not matched to a gene. The DNA of the CDR3 is TGCGCCAGCAGCCAGACTAGCGGGAGCTACGAGCAGTACTTC. It codes for CASSQTSGSYEQYF.

V and J are TRBV6-2 or TRBV6-3 and TRBJ2-1, with 14 bases that match TRBD2. The CDR3 has 18 residues. Germline-derived CDR1 and CDR2 are MNHEY and SVGEGT. V lost 2 bases, J lost 10 bases, and 13 bases stayed unmatched. CDR3 sequence (DNA): TGTGCCAGCAGTTACCCTAGAGCCGGGACTAGCGGGAGAAAGGAGCAGTTCTTC. Protein: CASSYPRAGTSGRKEQFF.